The clone carrying this T cell receptor beta chain was picked up one time. This entry belongs to a study of blood T cell repertoires in COVID-19. Assay: immunoSEQ multiplex PCR; the TCRdb copy retains only in-frame clones and omits some. Of 400,000 or so clones listed, approximately 91% are singletons. The CDR3 totals 14 residues. The ends were cut back, 6 bases at V and 1 base at J, with 9 bases in the middle. Germline V gene sequence: CDR1 WNHNN, CDR2 SYGVQD (reference sequence). Those enrolled, adults aged 18 to 89 years, came from about two dozen US areas. Assignment of participants to cohorts was predicated upon participant-reported clinical history.

The receptor comes from a woman between 40 and 55 years old with acute COVID-19. This chain joins TRBV10-1 and TRBJ1-4; D might be TRBD1 (6 bases). Material for sequencing was PBMCs or T cells enriched from blood (not recorded which). This chain's CDR3 is CASSPDRTNEKLFF. The CDR3 DNA reads as TGCGCCAGCAGCCCGGACAGAACTAATGAAAAACTGTTTTTT.